The present T cell receptor beta chain was sequenced within a study of T-cell memory formation after mild COVID-19. From 5'RACE with constant-segment primers came TCR alpha and TCR beta cDNA libraries that carried sample barcodes and UMIs. MiXCR, run by TCRdb on the 5' RACE reads, gives a single entry per CDR3 protein. The sample consists of fewer than 450,000 distinct CDR3 sequences, around 20% of them appearing once. Points from the study as a whole: Among clones contracting day 15 to 85, CD4/CD8 was balanced, whereas later expanders leaned CD4+.

Comments on this clonotype: Its cognate antigen is unknown.

Trimming left V 1 base short and J 5 bases short, with 14 bases between. Germline V gene sequence: CDR1 SGHTA, CDR2 FQGNSA. The CDR3 has 15 residues. The V gene is TRBV7-2, the J gene TRBJ1-1; D is undetermined. The clonotype comes from an adult woman who had mild COVID-19 (a few samples of this study predate the infection). Cell type and time point are not known. Sequencing was carried out using PBMCs or a T cell subset sorted from them (not recorded which). In DNA form, the CDR3 reads TGTGCCAGCAGCTTAGTTGGGCAGTCTAATACTGAAGCTTTCTTT. Protein: CASSLVGQSNTEAFF.